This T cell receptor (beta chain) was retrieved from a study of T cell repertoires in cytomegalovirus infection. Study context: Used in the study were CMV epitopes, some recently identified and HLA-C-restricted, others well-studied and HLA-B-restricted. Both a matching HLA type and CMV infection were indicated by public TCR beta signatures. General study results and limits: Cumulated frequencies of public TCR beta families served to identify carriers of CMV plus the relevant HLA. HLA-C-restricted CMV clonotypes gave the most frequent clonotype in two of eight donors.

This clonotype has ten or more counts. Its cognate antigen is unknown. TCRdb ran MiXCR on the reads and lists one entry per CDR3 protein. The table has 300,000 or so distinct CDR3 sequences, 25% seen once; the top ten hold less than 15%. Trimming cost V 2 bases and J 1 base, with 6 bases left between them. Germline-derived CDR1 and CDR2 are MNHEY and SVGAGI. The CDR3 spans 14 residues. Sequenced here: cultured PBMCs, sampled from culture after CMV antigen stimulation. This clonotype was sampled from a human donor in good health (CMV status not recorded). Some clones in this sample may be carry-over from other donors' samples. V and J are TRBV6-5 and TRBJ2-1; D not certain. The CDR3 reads CASSYLESYNEQFF. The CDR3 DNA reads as TGTGCCAGCAGTTACCTAGAATCCTACAATGAGCAGTTCTTC.